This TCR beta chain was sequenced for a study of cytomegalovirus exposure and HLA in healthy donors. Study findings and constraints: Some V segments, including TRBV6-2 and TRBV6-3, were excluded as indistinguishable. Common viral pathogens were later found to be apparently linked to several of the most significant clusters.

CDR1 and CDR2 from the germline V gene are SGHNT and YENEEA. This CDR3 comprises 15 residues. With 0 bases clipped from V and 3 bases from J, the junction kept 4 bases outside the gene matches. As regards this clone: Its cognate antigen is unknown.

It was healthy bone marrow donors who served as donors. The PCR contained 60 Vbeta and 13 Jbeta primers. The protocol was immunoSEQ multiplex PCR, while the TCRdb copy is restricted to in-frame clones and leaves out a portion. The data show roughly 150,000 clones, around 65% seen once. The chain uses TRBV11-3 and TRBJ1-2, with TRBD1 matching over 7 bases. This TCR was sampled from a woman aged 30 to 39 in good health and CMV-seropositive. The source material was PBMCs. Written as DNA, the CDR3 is TGTGCCAGCAGCTTAGATGGACAGGCCGACTATGGCTACACCTTC. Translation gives CASSLDGQADYGYTF.